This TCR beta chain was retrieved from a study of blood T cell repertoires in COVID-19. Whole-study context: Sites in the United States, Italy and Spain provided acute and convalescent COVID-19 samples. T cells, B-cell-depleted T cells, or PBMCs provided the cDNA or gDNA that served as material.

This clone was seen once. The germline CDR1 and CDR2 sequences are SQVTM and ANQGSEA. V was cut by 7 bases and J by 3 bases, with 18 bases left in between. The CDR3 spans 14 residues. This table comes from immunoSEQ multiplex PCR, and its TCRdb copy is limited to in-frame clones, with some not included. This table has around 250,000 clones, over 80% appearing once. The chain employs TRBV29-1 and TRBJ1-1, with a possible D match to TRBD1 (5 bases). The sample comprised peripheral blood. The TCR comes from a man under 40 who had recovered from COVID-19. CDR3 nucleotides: TGCAGCGGAACCGACGGGGGGACGGACACTGAAGCTTTCTTT. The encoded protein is CSGTDGGTDTEAFF. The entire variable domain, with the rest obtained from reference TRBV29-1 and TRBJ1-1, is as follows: SAVISQKPSRDICQRGTSLTIQCQVDSQVTMMFWYRQQPGQSLTLIATANQGSEATYESGFVIDKFPISRPNLTFSTLTVSNMSPEDSSIYLCSGTDGGTDTEAFFGQGTRLTVV.